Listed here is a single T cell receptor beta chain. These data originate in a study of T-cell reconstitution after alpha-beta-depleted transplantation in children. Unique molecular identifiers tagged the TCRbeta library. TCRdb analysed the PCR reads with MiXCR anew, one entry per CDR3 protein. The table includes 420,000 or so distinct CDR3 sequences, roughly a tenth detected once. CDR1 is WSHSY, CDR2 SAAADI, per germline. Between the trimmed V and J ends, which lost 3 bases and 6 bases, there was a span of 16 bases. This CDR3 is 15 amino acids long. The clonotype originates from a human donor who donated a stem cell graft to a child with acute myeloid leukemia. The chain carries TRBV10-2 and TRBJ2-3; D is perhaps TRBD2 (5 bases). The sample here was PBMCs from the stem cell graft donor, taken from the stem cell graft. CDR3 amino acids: CASSEGSVVPDTQYF. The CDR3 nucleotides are TGCGCCAGCAGTGAAGGTAGCGTCGTCCCCGATACGCAGTATTTT.